This TCR beta chain emerged from a study of radiotherapy plus CTLA-4 blockade in lung cancer. Study results and limitations: Early clonal dynamics of blood T cells, together with interferon-beta, were reported as the best response predictor.

The assay was immunoSEQ multiplex PCR, and TCRdb's table has in-frame clones only and misses some. The sample includes approximately 41,000 clones, 70% to 80% seen only once; the top ten take 9.5% to 10%. As regards this clone: Its cognate antigen is unknown.

This CDR3 is built from 12 residues. CDR1 is SNHLY and CDR2 is FYNNEI in the germline V gene. V usage is TRBV2 and J usage is TRBJ2-5, with D perhaps TRBD2 (5 bases). The J call may be mistaken, given a closer DNA end match to TRBJ2-7. The sequence derives from a human donor with non-small cell lung cancer who had stable disease on radiotherapy plus ipilimumab. Here the sequenced sample was peripheral blood, taken from a patient treated with radiotherapy plus ipilimumab. CDR3 residues: CASIRGAYEQYF. CDR3 sequence (DNA): TGTGCCAGCATACGGGGAGCATACGAGCAGTACTTC.